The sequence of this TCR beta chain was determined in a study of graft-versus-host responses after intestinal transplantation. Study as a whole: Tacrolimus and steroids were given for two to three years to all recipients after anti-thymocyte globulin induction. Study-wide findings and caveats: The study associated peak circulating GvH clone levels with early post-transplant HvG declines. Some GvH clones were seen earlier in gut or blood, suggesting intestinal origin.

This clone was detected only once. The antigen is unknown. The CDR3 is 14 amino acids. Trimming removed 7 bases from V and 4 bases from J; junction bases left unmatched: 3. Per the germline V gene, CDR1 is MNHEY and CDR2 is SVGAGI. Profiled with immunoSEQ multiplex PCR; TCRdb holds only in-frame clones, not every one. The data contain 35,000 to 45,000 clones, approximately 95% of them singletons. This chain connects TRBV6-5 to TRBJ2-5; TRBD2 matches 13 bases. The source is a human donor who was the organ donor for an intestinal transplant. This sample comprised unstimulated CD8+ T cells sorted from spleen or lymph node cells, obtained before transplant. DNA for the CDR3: TGTGCCAGCACCTGGACTAGCGGGGGAGAGACCCAGTACTTC. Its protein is CASTWTSGGETQYF.